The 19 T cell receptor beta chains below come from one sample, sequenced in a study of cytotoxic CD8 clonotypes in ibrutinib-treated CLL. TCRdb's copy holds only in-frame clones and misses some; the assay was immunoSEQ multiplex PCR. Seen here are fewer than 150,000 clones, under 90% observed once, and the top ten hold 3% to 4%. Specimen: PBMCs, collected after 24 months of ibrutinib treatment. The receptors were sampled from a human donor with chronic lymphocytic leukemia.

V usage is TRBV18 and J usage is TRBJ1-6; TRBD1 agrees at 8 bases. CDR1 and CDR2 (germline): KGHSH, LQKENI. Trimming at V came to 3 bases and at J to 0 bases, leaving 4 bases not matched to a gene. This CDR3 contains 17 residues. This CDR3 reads CASSPRDRSSYNSPLHF. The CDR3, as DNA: TGTGCCAGCTCACCCCGGGACAGGAGCTCCTATAATTCACCCCTCCACTTT.

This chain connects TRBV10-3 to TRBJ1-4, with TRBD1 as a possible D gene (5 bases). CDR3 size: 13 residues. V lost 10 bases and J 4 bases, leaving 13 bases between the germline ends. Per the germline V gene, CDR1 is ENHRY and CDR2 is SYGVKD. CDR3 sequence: CASRDALNEKLFF. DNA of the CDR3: TGTGCCAGCCGGGACGCCCTTAATGAAAAACTGTTTTTT.

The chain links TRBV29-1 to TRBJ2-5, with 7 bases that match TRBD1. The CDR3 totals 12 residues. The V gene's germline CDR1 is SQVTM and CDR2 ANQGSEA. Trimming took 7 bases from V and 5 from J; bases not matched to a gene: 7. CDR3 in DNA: TGCAGCGCCTCAGGGGGTCCGGAGACCCAGTACTTC. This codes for CSASGGPETQYF.

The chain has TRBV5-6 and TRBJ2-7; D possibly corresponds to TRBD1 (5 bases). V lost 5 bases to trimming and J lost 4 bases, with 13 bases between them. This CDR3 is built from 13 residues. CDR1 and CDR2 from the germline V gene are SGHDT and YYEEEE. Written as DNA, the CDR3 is TGTGCCAGCAGTTTAGGACAAGTTTACGAGCAGTACTTC. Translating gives CASSLGQVYEQYF.

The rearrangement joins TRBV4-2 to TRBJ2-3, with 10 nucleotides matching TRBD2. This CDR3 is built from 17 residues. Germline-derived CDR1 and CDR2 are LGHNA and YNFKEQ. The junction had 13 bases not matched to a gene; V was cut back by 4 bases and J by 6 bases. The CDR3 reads CASSPLSLAGGDDTQYF. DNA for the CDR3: TGTGCCAGCAGCCCACTCAGTTTAGCGGGGGGTGATGATACGCAGTATTTT.

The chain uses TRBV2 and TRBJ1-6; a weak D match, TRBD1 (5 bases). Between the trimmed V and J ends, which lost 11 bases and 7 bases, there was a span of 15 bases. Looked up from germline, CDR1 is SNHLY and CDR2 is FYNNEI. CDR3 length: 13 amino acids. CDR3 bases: TGTGCCGGGAGGTCAGGGAGAAATTCACCCCTCCACTTT. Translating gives CAGRSGRNSPLHF.

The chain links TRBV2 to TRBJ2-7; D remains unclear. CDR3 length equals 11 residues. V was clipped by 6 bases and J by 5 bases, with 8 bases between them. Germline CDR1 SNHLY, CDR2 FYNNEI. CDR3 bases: TGTGCCAGCAGGGTAAAAAACGAGCAGTACTTC. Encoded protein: CASRVKNEQYF.

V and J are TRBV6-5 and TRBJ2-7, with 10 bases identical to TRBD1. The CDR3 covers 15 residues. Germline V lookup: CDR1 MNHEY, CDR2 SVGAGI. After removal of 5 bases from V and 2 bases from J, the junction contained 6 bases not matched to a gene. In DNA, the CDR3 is TGTGCCAGCAGTCGACCGGGACAGGGGCCCTACGAGCAGTACTTC. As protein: CASSRPGQGPYEQYF.

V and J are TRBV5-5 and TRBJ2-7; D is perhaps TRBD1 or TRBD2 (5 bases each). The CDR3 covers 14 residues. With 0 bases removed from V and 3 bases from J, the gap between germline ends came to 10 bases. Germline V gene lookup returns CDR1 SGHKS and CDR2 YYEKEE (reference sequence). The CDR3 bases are TGTGCCAGCAGCTTGGCCGGGGCGTTCTACGAGCAGTACTTC. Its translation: CASSLAGAFYEQYF.

Here the CDR3 reads CASSTSGTPNYGYTF. The CDR3 DNA reads TGTGCCAGCAGCACCTCCGGGACTCCAAACTATGGCTACACCTTC. The V and J genes are TRBV2 and TRBJ1-2, with D possibly TRBD1 on 5 matching bases. The CDR3 spans 15 residues. The V end lost 6 bases, the J end lost 2 bases, and 16 bases lay between the germline ends. Germline V CDR1 and CDR2: SNHLY, FYNNEI.

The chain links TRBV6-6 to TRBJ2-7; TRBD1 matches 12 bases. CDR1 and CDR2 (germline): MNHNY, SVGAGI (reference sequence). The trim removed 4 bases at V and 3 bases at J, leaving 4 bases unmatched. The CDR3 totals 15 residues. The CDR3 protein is CASSFRDRGLYEQYF. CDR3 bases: TGTGCCAGCAGTTTCCGGGACAGGGGGCTCTACGAGCAGTACTTC.

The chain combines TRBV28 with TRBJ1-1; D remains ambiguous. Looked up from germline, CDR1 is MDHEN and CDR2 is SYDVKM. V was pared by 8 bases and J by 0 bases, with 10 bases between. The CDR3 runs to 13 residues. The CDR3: CASYLYMNTEAFF. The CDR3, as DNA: TGTGCCAGCTATCTTTATATGAACACTGAAGCTTTCTTT.

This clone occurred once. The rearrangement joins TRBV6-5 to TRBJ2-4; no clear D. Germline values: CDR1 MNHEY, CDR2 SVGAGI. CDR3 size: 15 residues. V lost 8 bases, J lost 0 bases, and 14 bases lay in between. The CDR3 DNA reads TGTGCCAGCGGAACGATGGGATTAGCCAAAAACATTCAGTACTTC. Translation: CASGTMGLAKNIQYF.

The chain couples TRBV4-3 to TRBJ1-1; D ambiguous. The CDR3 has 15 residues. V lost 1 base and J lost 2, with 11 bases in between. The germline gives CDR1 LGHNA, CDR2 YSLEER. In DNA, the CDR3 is TGCGCCAGCAGCCAAGTTATGACGGAAAACACTGAAGCTTTCTTT. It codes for CASSQVMTENTEAFF.

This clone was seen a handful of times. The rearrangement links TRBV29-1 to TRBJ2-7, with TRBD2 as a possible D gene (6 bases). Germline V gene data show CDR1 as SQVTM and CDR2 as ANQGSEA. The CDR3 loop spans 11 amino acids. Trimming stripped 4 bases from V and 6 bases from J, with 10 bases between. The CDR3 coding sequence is TGCAGCGTTGTCGGGCGGGGCGAGCAGTACTTC. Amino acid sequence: CSVVGRGEQYF.

The DNA for the CDR3 is TGCGCCAGCAGCTTGGGCGGGGGCGCCCACAATGAGCAGTTCTTC. The encoded protein is CASSLGGGAHNEQFF. V usage is TRBV5-1 and J usage is TRBJ2-1; possible D gene TRBD2, 7 bases. The V gene lost 0 bases and the J gene lost 5 bases, with 12 bases spanning the gap. CDR1 is SGHRS, CDR2 YFSETQ, per germline. The CDR3 is 15 amino acids.

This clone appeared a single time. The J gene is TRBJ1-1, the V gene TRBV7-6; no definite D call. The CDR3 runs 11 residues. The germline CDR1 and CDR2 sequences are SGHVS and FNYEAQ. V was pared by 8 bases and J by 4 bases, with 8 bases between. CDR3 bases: TGTGCCAGCGGGCAACTCACTGAAGCTTTCTTT. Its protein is CASGQLTEAFF.

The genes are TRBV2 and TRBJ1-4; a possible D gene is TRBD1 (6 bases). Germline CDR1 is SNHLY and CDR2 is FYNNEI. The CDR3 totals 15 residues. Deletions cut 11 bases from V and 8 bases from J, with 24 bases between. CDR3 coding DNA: TGTGCCGGATACAGGGCCCCTCTTCTGGGGGAAAAACTGTTTTTT. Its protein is CAGYRAPLLGEKLFF. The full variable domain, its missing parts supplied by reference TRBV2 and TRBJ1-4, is EPEVTQTPSHQVTQMGQEVILRCVPISNHLYFYWYRQILGQKVEFLVSFYNNEISEKSEIFDDQFSVERPDGSNFTLKIRSTKLEDSAMYFCAGYRAPLLGEKLFFGSGTQLSVL.

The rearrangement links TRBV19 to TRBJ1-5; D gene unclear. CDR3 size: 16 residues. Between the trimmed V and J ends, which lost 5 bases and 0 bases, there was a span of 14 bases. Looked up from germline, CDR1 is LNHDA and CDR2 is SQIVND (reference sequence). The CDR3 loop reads CASSPPFGNSNQPQHF. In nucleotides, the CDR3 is TGTGCCAGTAGTCCCCCGTTTGGGAATAGCAATCAGCCCCAGCATTTT.